The entry below describes one T cell receptor (beta chain). What it binds is unknown. Each molecule of TCR cDNA was tagged with one unique molecular identifier. TCRdb re-derived calls from the 5' RACE reads in MiXCR, one entry per CDR3 protein. The repertoire includes 90,000 or so distinct CDR3 sequences, over 8.5% of them detected once, and 6% to 7.5% sits in the top ten. Noted time point: sample taken at primary tumor resection. Frozen PBMC, nontumor lung or tumor provided whole RNA, which was sequenced unsorted. This entry comes from a study of spatial heterogeneity in lung cancer. Study conclusions and caveats: At resection, ubiquitous expanded tumor TCRs appeared in blood more than at follow-up.

Germline CDR1 reads SGDLS; CDR2 reads YYNGEE. The ends lost 0 bases at V and 5 bases at J; junction bases unmatched: 6. The CDR3 consists of 15 residues. Sequenced here: PBMCs, sampled at surgery. This sequence joins TRBV9 and TRBJ2-3; 7 positions match TRBD1. The TCR was taken from a male donor with early-stage non-small cell lung cancer. The CDR3 coding sequence is TGTGCCAGCAGCGTAGGTTCAAGGGGGCAAGATACGCAGTATTTT. Protein product: CASSVGSRGQDTQYF.